The 18 T cell receptor beta chains below were found in one sample sequenced in a study of blood T cell repertoires in COVID-19. Some clones are missing from TCRdb's copy, which holds only in-frame ones; the method was immunoSEQ multiplex PCR. The sample shows around 430,000 clones, 88% of them seen only once. Sequencing used peripheral blood. These receptors were collected from a woman aged 45-65 years with COVID-19, enrolled during active disease.

This clone was observed a single time. One end of the junction does not line up with germline, which may come from a read error. The chain couples TRBV2 to TRBJ1-1; 10 bases agree with TRBD1. The germline V gene encodes CDR1 SNHLY and CDR2 FYNNEI. The CDR3 is 14 residues long. The CDR3: CASSEGDRGTEAFF. The CDR3 DNA reads TGTGCCAGCAGCGAAGGGGACAGGGGCACTGAAGCTTTCTTT.

The V call is TRBV5-1, the J call TRBJ2-5; TRBD2 matches 8 bases. Germline V lookup: CDR1 SGHRS, CDR2 YFSETQ. The CDR3 covers 17 residues. Unmatched junction bases numbered 17, after V lost 5 bases and J lost 5 bases. CDR3 sequence reads: CASSVARMAGGVETQYF. Here the CDR3 DNA reads TGCGCCAGCAGTGTGGCACGGATGGCGGGGGGAGTGGAGACCCAGTACTTC.

This chain links TRBV7-2 with TRBJ1-2; 10 bases are a match to TRBD1. The CDR3 is made up of 16 amino acids. V shed 1 base and J 2 bases; nucleotides not matched to a gene: 4. Germline assignment: CDR1 SGHTA and CDR2 FQGNSA. As DNA, the CDR3 is TGTGCCAGCAGCTTAGGGGGACAGGGGCGCAACTATGGCTACACCTTC. Translation: CASSLGGQGRNYGYTF.

The chain recombines TRBV11-2 with TRBJ2-7; 8 bases agree with TRBD1. The CDR3 loop spans 12 amino acids. V lost 8 bases and J lost 2; bases outside the gene matches: 2. In germline, CDR1 is SGHAT, CDR2 FQNNGV. CDR3 amino acids: CASGQGTYEQYF. The DNA for the CDR3 is TGTGCCAGCGGACAGGGCACCTACGAGCAGTACTTC. Variable domain in full (rest from reference TRBV11-2 and TRBJ2-7): EAGVAQSPRYKIIEKRQSVAFWCNPISGHATLYWYQQILGQGPKLLIQFQNNGVVDDSQLPKDRFSAERLKGVDSTLKIQPAKLEDSAVYLCASGQGTYEQYFGPGTRLTVT.

This clone was recorded once. The chain joins TRBV30 to TRBJ1-6; 7 positions match TRBD1. There are 16 residues in the CDR3. With V trimmed by 2 bases and J by 7 bases, 11 bases remained unmatched. The V gene's germline CDR1 is GTSNPN and CDR2 SVGIG (reference sequence). CDR3 region: CAWSKGGAEGNSPLHF. DNA for the CDR3: TGTGCCTGGAGTAAAGGGGGCGCTGAGGGGAATTCACCCCTCCACTTT.

The gene calls are TRBV10-2 and TRBJ1-4; no firm D call. Trimming removed 6 bases from V and 0 bases from J, with 11 bases in between. Germline assignment: CDR1 WSHSY and CDR2 SAAADI. The CDR3 totals 15 residues. As DNA, the CDR3 is TGCGCCAGCAGCGCGGGGAGGTCAACTAATGAAAAACTGTTTTTT. Translating gives CASSAGRSTNEKLFF.

This clone was seen only a few times. The chain combines TRBV5-8 with TRBJ1-1; D call uncertain. The V gene lost 0 bases and the J gene lost 7 bases, with 4 bases spanning the gap. Germline lookup yields CDR1 SGHTS and CDR2 YDEGEE. CDR3 size: 11 residues. The CDR3 nucleotides read TGTGCCAGCAGCTTGGTCAGTGAAGCTTTCTTT. Its translation: CASSLVSEAFF.

The chain links TRBV9 to TRBJ2-3; 10 bases agree with TRBD1. The V gene's germline CDR1 is SGDLS and CDR2 YYNGEE. The CDR3 sequence is 15 residues long. V was pared by 3 bases and J by 4 bases, with 5 bases of the junction left unmatched. CDR3 in amino acids: CASSGRDRGADTQYF. The CDR3, as DNA: TGTGCCAGCAGCGGCCGGGACAGGGGTGCAGATACGCAGTATTTT.

The V call is TRBV6-5, the J call TRBJ2-1; TRBD2 matches at 8 bases. The CDR3 runs to 16 residues. The V gene's germline CDR1 is MNHEY and CDR2 SVGAGI. V lost 0 bases and J lost 9; bases outside the gene matches: 10. The CDR3 DNA is TGTGCCAGCAGTTACTCCTTGGGACTAGGAGAGGTTGAGCAGTTCTTC. This sequence encodes CASSYSLGLGEVEQFF.

The rearrangement uses TRBV7-3 and TRBJ1-3; D ambiguous. CDR1 is SGHTA and CDR2 is FQGTGA in the germline V gene. The CDR3 length is 13 residues. V shed 4 bases and J shed 4 bases, with 8 bases lying between them. CDR3 nucleotide sequence: TGTGCCAGCAGCTCCTCCCCCGGAAACACCATATATTTT. Encoded protein: CASSSSPGNTIYF.

The chain is built from TRBV7-3 and TRBJ2-7, with D possibly matching TRBD2 (5 bases). Trimming cost V 0 bases and J 12 bases, with 15 bases left between them. Germline CDR1 SGHTA, CDR2 FQGTGA. CDR3 length: 13 amino acids. This CDR3 reads CASSLTEAADRYF. CDR3 sequence (DNA): TGTGCCAGCAGCTTAACGGAGGCAGCGGATCGGTACTTC.

The J gene is TRBJ2-5, the V gene TRBV10-2; 10 nucleotides agree with TRBD2. The germline gives CDR1 WSHSY, CDR2 SAAADI. The V segment lost 7 bases and the J segment 3 bases; nucleotides outside the gene matches: 5. The CDR3 has 14 amino acids. CDR3 in amino acids: CASKGTSDEETQYF. The CDR3 DNA is TGCGCCAGCAAGGGGACTAGCGACGAAGAGACCCAGTACTTC.

This chain uses TRBV18 with TRBJ2-7, with 10 bases fitting TRBD1. This CDR3 region has 15 residues. V gave up 4 bases and J gave up 2 bases; unmatched junction bases: 5. Germline values: CDR1 KGHSH, CDR2 LQKENI. The CDR3 region has the DNA TGTGCCAGCTCACGTGGGACAGGGGCAACCTACGAGCAGTACTTC. This translates into CASSRGTGATYEQYF. Based on the CDR3 plus reference TRBV18 and TRBJ2-7, the full variable domain is NAGVMQNPRHLVRRRGQEARLRCSPMKGHSHVYWYRQLPEEGLKFMVYLQKENIIDESGMPKERFSAEFPKEGPSILRIQQVVRGDSAAYFCASSRGTGATYEQYFGPGTRLTVT.

The CDR3 protein is CASSGQGAEAGKLFF. CDR3 sequence (DNA): TGTGCCAGTAGTGGGCAGGGGGCTGAAGCAGGAAAACTGTTTTTT. The chain has TRBV19 and TRBJ1-4; 8 bases fit TRBD1. CDR3 length: 15 residues. Germline CDR1 reads LNHDA; CDR2 reads SQIVND (reference sequence). V was pared by 5 bases and J by 10 bases, with 12 bases of the junction left unmatched.

The chain combines TRBV2 with TRBJ1-4; TRBD1 matches at 7 bases. This CDR3 comprises 15 residues. V lost 6 bases and J lost 2; bases outside the gene matches: 6. Germline CDR1 is SNHLY and CDR2 is FYNNEI. The CDR3 spells CASRSDRATNEKLFF. As DNA, the CDR3 is TGTGCCAGCAGGTCCGACAGGGCGACTAATGAAAAACTGTTTTTT.

This chain joins TRBV30 and TRBJ1-6; 10 nucleotides line up with TRBD1. Germline V gives CDR1 GTSNPN, CDR2 SVGIG (reference sequence). The J segment lost 10 bases and the V segment lost 3 bases, leaving 3 bases of the junction unmatched. This CDR3 comprises 13 residues. The CDR3, as DNA: TGTGCCTGGAGGGGACAGGGGAGGTCACCCCTCCACTTT. This gives the protein CAWRGQGRSPLHF.

The rearrangement uses TRBV9 and TRBJ2-5; D is possibly TRBD2 (6 bases). This CDR3 spans 16 amino acids. V gave up 4 bases and J gave up 2 bases, with 18 bases separating them. CDR1 is SGDLS and CDR2 is YYNGEE in the germline V gene. CDR3 nucleotide sequence: TGTGCCAGCAGCCCTGGGGGTAGGCGGGGTCAAGAGACCCAGTACTTC. Amino acids: CASSPGGRRGQETQYF.

This sequence joins TRBV30 and TRBJ2-7; D is perhaps TRBD1 (5 bases). The CDR3 sequence is 11 residues long. In germline, CDR1 is GTSNPN, CDR2 SVGIG (reference sequence). V was trimmed by 5 bases and J by 8 bases, leaving 13 bases between them. The CDR3, as DNA: TGTGCCTGGTCGACAGAGGCCAAGCAGTACTTC. Translation: CAWSTEAKQYF. The full variable domain, with the rest looked up from reference TRBV30 and TRBJ2-7, is SQTIHQWPATLVQPVGSPLSLECTVEGTSNPNLYWYRQAAGRGLQLLFYSVGIGQISSEVPQNLSASRPQDRQFILSSKKLLLSDSGFYLCAWSTEAKQYFGPGTRLTVT.